Shown below are 16 T cell receptor beta chains from a single sample sequenced in a study of identical twins. Each CDR3 protein gets one entry after TCRdb re-called the 5' RACE reads with MiXCR. The profile shows approximately 260,000 distinct CDR3 sequences, approximately 8.3% of them singletons. This sample also appeared in a second study, on yellow fever vaccine responses in identical twins.

The sequenced material came from CD8+ T cells sorted from blood. These receptors were obtained from a woman under 30 in good health.

The rearrangement links TRBV4-3 to TRBJ2-2, with TRBD1 matching over 9 bases. The trim removed 4 bases at V and 3 bases at J, leaving 3 bases unmatched. This CDR3 is built from 15 residues. Germline CDR1 LGHNA, CDR2 YSLEER. The CDR3 nucleotides read TGCGCCAGCAGCCCCACAGGGGGCTACACCGGGGAGCTGTTTTTT. Its translation: CASSPTGGYTGELFF.

V and J are TRBV7-3 and TRBJ2-2; 8 bases fit TRBD2. The junction had 8 bases not matched to a gene; V was cut back by 5 bases and J by 6 bases. Germline CDR1 and CDR2: SGHTA and FQGTGA. The CDR3 loop spans 15 amino acids. In nucleotides, the CDR3 is TGTGCCAGCAGCCTGTCGGGGGGGCTTGCCGGGGAGCTGTTTTTT. Its translation: CASSLSGGLAGELFF.

This clonotype has ten or more counts. This sequence joins TRBV7-9 and TRBJ1-5; no firm D call. V lost 1 base and J 5 bases, leaving 12 bases between the germline ends. This CDR3 spans 15 amino acids. Per the germline V gene, CDR1 is SEHNR and CDR2 is FQNEAQ (reference sequence). The CDR3 here is CASSLGGEFDQPQHF. CDR3 sequence (DNA): TGTGCCAGCAGCTTAGGTGGGGAATTTGATCAGCCCCAGCATTTT.

This rearrangement joins TRBV4-3 to TRBJ2-1, with a weak D call TRBD2 (7 bases). V lost 4 bases to trimming and J lost 6 bases, with 16 bases between them. The germline V gene has CDR1 LGHNA and CDR2 YSLEER. The CDR3 is 15 residues long. CDR3 DNA: TGCGCCAGCAGCCTAGGGGGGGGTCTCCCCAATGAGCAGTTCTTC. Its translation: CASSLGGGLPNEQFF.

This clonotype came up many times. This chain joins TRBV7-9 and TRBJ1-2; no clear D gene. The V end lost 11 bases, the J end lost 6 bases, and 22 bases lay between the germline ends. This CDR3 spans 14 amino acids. Looked up from germline, CDR1 is SEHNR and CDR2 is FQNEAQ (reference sequence). CDR3 residues: CAVSREEGYNGYTF. Written as DNA, the CDR3 is TGTGCCGTCAGTCGTGAGGAGGGTTACAATGGCTACACCTTC.

This clonotype was detected ten times or more. The rearrangement joins TRBV6-4 to TRBJ2-1, with TRBD2 matching over 8 bases. CDR1 is MRHNA, CDR2 SNTAGT, per germline. V was pared by 3 bases and J by 2 bases, with 3 bases of the junction left unmatched. The CDR3 loop spans 15 amino acids. CDR3 protein: CASSDSGGAYNEQFF. The DNA of the CDR3 is TGTGCCAGCAGTGATTCGGGGGGGGCCTACAATGAGCAGTTCTTC.

There are a few counts of this clonotype. The gene calls are TRBV5-5 and TRBJ1-2; 8 nucleotides agree with TRBD1. Per germline, CDR1 SGHKS and CDR2 YYEKEE (reference sequence). This CDR3 is built from 13 residues. V lost 1 base, J lost 6 bases, and 2 bases stayed unmatched. The CDR3 protein is CASSLRGQDGYTF. The CDR3 DNA follows: TGTGCCAGCAGCTTGCGGGGACAGGATGGCTACACCTTC.

Note on this clonotype: The junction shows a germline mismatch at one end, possibly a read error. This sequence joins TRBV29-1 and TRBJ2-1; D gene uncertain. The CDR3 loop spans 12 amino acids. Germline values: CDR1 SQVTM, CDR2 ANQGSEA. The CDR3 spells CSVGGVYNEQFF. CDR3 nucleotide sequence: TGCAGTGTTGGTGGGGTATACAATGAGCAGTTCTTC.

This clonotype has a handful of counts. The CDR3 nucleotides read TGTGCCAGCAGCGATCGGGACCTCTACCGCACAGATACGCAGTATTTT. It translates to CASSDRDLYRTDTQYF. The J gene is TRBJ2-3, the V gene TRBV7-2, with D perhaps matching TRBD1 or TRBD2 (5 bases each). Trimming removed 5 bases at V and 1 base at J, with 16 bases between. Germline V gene sequence: CDR1 SGHTA, CDR2 FQGNSA. The length of the CDR3 is 16 residues.

This clonotype was picked up a small number of times. The rearrangement joins TRBV28 to TRBJ2-7; D not certain. The V and J ends lost 4 bases and 2 bases respectively, with 12 bases between them. This CDR3 has 14 amino acids. Germline loops: CDR1 MDHEN, CDR2 SYDVKM. CDR3 in amino acids: CASSSQLSTYEQYF. The CDR3 DNA is TGTGCCAGCAGTTCACAACTTTCAACCTACGAGCAGTACTTC. The full variable domain, completed using reference TRBV28 and TRBJ2-7, is DVKVTQSSRYLVKRTGEKVFLECVQDMDHENMFWYRQDPGLGLRLIYFSYDVKMKEKGDIPEGYSVSREKKERFSLILESASTNQTSMYLCASSSQLSTYEQYFGPGTRLTVT.

This clonotype has more than one count but fewer than ten. The chain carries TRBV10-2 and TRBJ1-2; the D gene is possibly TRBD1 (6 bases). Germline assignment: CDR1 WSHSY and CDR2 SAAADI. Trimming left V 6 bases short and J 4 bases short, with 6 bases between. The CDR3 covers 11 residues. As DNA, the CDR3 is TGCGCCAGCAGGGACAGCTATGGCTACACCTTC. Amino acids: CASRDSYGYTF.

This clonotype was recorded a few times. The chain recombines TRBV7-6 with TRBJ2-7; D is ambiguous. This CDR3 comprises 15 residues. V was pared by 2 bases and J by 2 bases, with 13 bases between. The germline V gene has CDR1 SGHVS and CDR2 FNYEAQ. The CDR3 here is CASSLPPISTYEQYF. The CDR3 DNA reads as TGTGCCAGCAGCTTACCCCCCATTTCGACCTACGAGCAGTACTTC.

The CDR3 DNA reads TGCGCCAGCAGCCAAGCCGTGGGGACCGCGGGGGGTTTTTACGAGCAGTACTTC. This sequence encodes CASSQAVGTAGGFYEQYF. This rearrangement joins TRBV4-3 to TRBJ2-7; TRBD2 aligns across 8 bases. The CDR3 is made up of 18 amino acids. Germline CDR1 LGHNA, CDR2 YSLEER. J gave up 4 bases and V 1 base, and 15 bases lay outside the gene matches.

This clonotype occurred a few times. The rearrangement uses TRBV12-3 or TRBV12-4 and TRBJ1-2; D gene uncertain. CDR3 size: 13 residues. With 9 bases removed from V and 6 bases from J, the gap between germline ends came to 17 bases. The CDR3 protein is CASAINPWDGYTF. The CDR3 bases are TGTGCCAGTGCGATTAATCCTTGGGATGGCTACACCTTC.

This chain links TRBV7-9 with TRBJ2-7; tentatively, D is TRBD1 or TRBD2 (5 bases each). The CDR3 loop spans 15 amino acids. Germline V lookup: CDR1 SEHNR, CDR2 FQNEAQ (reference sequence). The V and J ends lost 5 bases and 5 bases respectively, with 19 bases between them. In nucleotides, the CDR3 is TGTGCCAGCAGCCCGGACTTTCAGGGTATTGACGAGCAGTACTTC. It is translated as CASSPDFQGIDEQYF.

The chain combines TRBV20-1 with TRBJ2-7; 8 bases match TRBD1. The CDR3 consists of 13 residues. J was trimmed by 3 bases and V by 6 bases; bases with no gene match: 7. CDR1 is DFQATT and CDR2 is SNEGSKA in the germline V gene (reference sequence). The CDR3 is CSARTGQGYEQYF. CDR3 DNA sequence: TGCAGTGCCAGGACAGGGCAGGGCTACGAGCAGTACTTC.